A single sample is the source of the 25 T cell receptor beta chains below, sequenced in a study of control samples from healthy donors and cancer patients. Measured with immunoSEQ multiplex PCR; TCRdb has only the in-frame clones, and not every one. The sample gives about 120,000 clones, 88% of which show up once; over 2% is in the top ten. The sample comprised blood. These receptors originate from a woman aged 70 to 79 in good health.

The V gene is TRBV10-1, the J gene TRBJ2-7; D possibly corresponds to TRBD2 (5 bases). The CDR3 extends over 13 amino acids. Trimming took off 2 bases at V and 7 bases at J, with 12 bases between the two ends. Germline V lookup: CDR1 WNHNN, CDR2 SYGVQD (reference sequence). The CDR3 bases are TGCGCCAGCAGTGAGACACCTCGGGGAGAGCAGTACTTC. Protein sequence: CASSETPRGEQYF.

The gene calls are TRBV19 and TRBJ1-4; maybe TRBD1 (5 bases). Germline-derived CDR1 and CDR2 are LNHDA and SQIVND (reference sequence). The V end lost 7 bases, the J end lost 0 bases, and 15 bases lay between the germline ends. The CDR3 is 16 amino acids. CDR3 protein: CASTPRGGTTNEKLFF. The CDR3 DNA reads TGTGCCAGTACCCCCCGGGGCGGCACAACTAATGAAAAACTGTTTTTT.

In regard to this clone: Mismatch with germline at one junction end may stem from a read error. Other DNA sequences from this sample encode an identical CDR3 as well. The rearrangement uses TRBV18 and TRBJ1-2; 8 bases match TRBD1. CDR1 is KGHSH and CDR2 is LQKENI in the germline V gene. The CDR3 loop spans 13 amino acids. In DNA form, the CDR3 reads TGTGCCAGCTCGCCACAGGGGGACTATGGCTACACCTTC. It specifies CASSPQGDYGYTF.

For the CDR3, the DNA is TGTGCCATCAGTGGAGGGCAGGCATATGGCTACACCTTC. Residues: CAISGGQAYGYTF. V and J are TRBV10-3 and TRBJ1-2; D unresolved. V dropped 4 bases and J dropped 5 bases, with 11 bases sitting between them. The CDR3 covers 13 residues. CDR1 is ENHRY and CDR2 is SYGVKD in the germline V gene.

This chain uses TRBV11-2 with TRBJ1-1; 8 positions match TRBD1. Germline trimming cut 7 bases from V and 6 bases from J; bases unmatched to any gene: 13. This CDR3 spans 15 amino acids. CDR1 is SGHAT, CDR2 FQNNGV, per germline. CDR3 protein: CASTSAGTGFAEAFF. Here the CDR3 DNA reads TGTGCCAGCACCAGCGCCGGGACAGGTTTCGCTGAAGCTTTCTTT.

The rearrangement links TRBV1 to TRBJ1-2. TRBV1 is classified as a pseudogene. The CDR3 contains 11 residues. The chain's CDR3 is CTSSQGDGYTF. The DNA for the CDR3 is TGCACCAGCAGCCAGGGGGATGGCTACACCTTC.

The chain employs TRBV7-3 and TRBJ2-1; D is tentatively TRBD1 or TRBD2 (8 bases each). Per the germline V gene, CDR1 is SGHTA and CDR2 is FQGTGA. Deletions cut 5 bases from V and 10 bases from J, with 24 bases between. This CDR3 has 16 residues. In DNA form, the CDR3 reads TGTGCCAGCAGCCCCGGACAGGGTCGGGGGGGCATAGAGCAGTTCTTC. It encodes CASSPGQGRGGIEQFF.

This chain connects TRBV18 to TRBJ2-7, with D perhaps being TRBD1 or TRBD2 (5 bases each). V was cut by 7 bases and J by 4 bases, with 11 bases left in between. The length of the CDR3 is 12 residues. The germline gives CDR1 KGHSH, CDR2 LQKENI. For the CDR3, the DNA is TGTGCCAGCTTCGGGACGGGGTACGAGCAGTACTTC. Translated, it gives CASFGTGYEQYF.

The J gene is TRBJ1-6, the V gene TRBV5-1; D unclear. This CDR3 is built from 15 residues. Deletions cut 1 base from V and 8 bases from J, with 13 bases between. Germline-derived CDR1 and CDR2 are SGHRS and YFSETQ. DNA of the CDR3: TGCGCCAGCAGCTTGATGCGCGGGTTGGATTCACCCCTCCACTTT. This gives the protein CASSLMRGLDSPLHF.

This clone was detected a few times. The chain has TRBV13 and TRBJ1-2; D is uncertain. CDR1 PRHDT and CDR2 FYEKMQ come from the germline V gene (reference sequence). V dropped 2 bases and J dropped 4 bases, with 11 bases sitting between them. The CDR3 runs to 14 residues. The CDR3 DNA is TGTGCCAGCAGCTTAATTGCCTCCCCCTATGGCTACACCTTC. It encodes CASSLIASPYGYTF.

The chain is built from TRBV5-1 and TRBJ2-5; TRBD1 might be the D (6 bases). Germline V gene data show CDR1 as SGHRS and CDR2 as YFSETQ. V lost 4 bases to trimming and J lost 9 bases, with 16 bases between them. The CDR3 is made up of 13 amino acids. The DNA for the CDR3 is TGCGCCAGCAGCCAGGGGTCGATCGGGGCCCAGTACTTC. Protein: CASSQGSIGAQYF.

The rearrangement links TRBV5-1 to TRBJ1-3; weak D call: TRBD1 (6 bases). Trimming shortened V by 4 bases and J by 5 bases, and 13 bases separated the two germline ends. Germline V gene data show CDR1 as SGHRS and CDR2 as YFSETQ. The CDR3 length is 14 residues. The CDR3 is CASSLEGGRNTIYF. CDR3 sequence (DNA): TGCGCCAGCAGCCTGGAGGGGGGGCGAAACACCATATATTTT.

The chain is built from TRBV6-1 and TRBJ2-7; 9 bases fit TRBD2. Germline V gene data show CDR1 as MNHNS and CDR2 as SASEGT. The CDR3 spans 16 residues. V trimming: 2 bases; J trimming: 6 bases; junction bases outside the gene matches: 11. CDR3 region: CASSEQRGAVDGEQYF. DNA for the CDR3: TGTGCCAGCAGTGAACAGCGGGGGGCCGTCGACGGCGAGCAGTACTTC.

The rearrangement joins TRBV6-1 to TRBJ2-3; tentatively, D is TRBD1 (6 bases). This CDR3 is built from 15 residues. Deletions cut 3 bases from V and 3 bases from J, with 13 bases between. Germline V CDR1 and CDR2: MNHNS, SASEGT. The CDR3 spells CASSDLGAATDTQYF. The CDR3 DNA follows: TGTGCCAGCAGTGATTTGGGGGCCGCGACAGATACGCAGTATTTT.

The chain has TRBV25-1 and TRBJ1-5; D is possibly TRBD1 (5 bases). There are 17 residues in the CDR3. V was clipped by 2 bases and J by 3 bases, with 17 bases between them. CDR1 MGHDK and CDR2 SYGVNS come from the germline V gene. CDR3 sequence: CASSEPGTAGLNQPQHF. Here the CDR3 DNA reads TGTGCCAGCAGTGAACCCGGGACGGCCGGCCTCAATCAGCCCCAGCATTTT.

This sequence joins TRBV4-1 and TRBJ1-6, with D maybe TRBD1 (6 bases). The CDR3 extends over 16 amino acids. Trimming removed 0 bases from V and 7 bases from J, with 13 bases in between. Germline lookup yields CDR1 MGHRA and CDR2 YSYEKL. The CDR3 sequence: CASSQEVGQLNSPLHF. The CDR3, as DNA: TGCGCCAGCAGCCAAGAGGTCGGACAGCTAAATTCACCCCTCCACTTT.

The table lists this clone with a few counts. The genes are TRBV18 and TRBJ2-7, with D possibly matching TRBD2 (5 bases). Germline V gene lookup returns CDR1 KGHSH and CDR2 LQKENI. CDR3 size: 15 residues. V was shortened by 4 bases and J by 1 base, with 14 bases between the two germline ends. DNA of the CDR3: TGTGCCAGCTCACTGGAGGCGGATTTATCCTACGAGCAGTACTTC. Translated, it gives CASSLEADLSYEQYF.

Here the CDR3 reads CASSVGRADTGELFF. The CDR3, as DNA: TGTGCCAGCAGCGTAGGCCGGGCGGACACCGGGGAGCTGTTTTTT. V gene TRBV9 combines with J gene TRBJ2-2, with D unclear. CDR3 length: 15 residues. CDR1 is SGDLS, CDR2 YYNGEE, per germline. The germline V and J ends were trimmed by 0 bases and 3 bases, with 9 bases remaining between them.

The chain is built from TRBV5-6 and TRBJ2-5; D possibly uses TRBD1 or TRBD2 (6 bases each). The germline V and J ends were trimmed by 4 bases and 2 bases, with 18 bases remaining between them. This CDR3 contains 16 residues. From germline, CDR1 is SGHDT and CDR2 YYEEEE. This chain's CDR3 is CASSKPLGGRQETQYF. The CDR3 DNA follows: TGTGCCAGCAGCAAGCCGTTGGGGGGCAGGCAAGAGACCCAGTACTTC.

The gene calls are TRBV7-9 and TRBJ1-2; TRBD1 is a possible D gene (5 bases). The V and J ends lost 0 bases and 4 bases respectively, with 9 bases between them. Germline CDR1 reads SEHNR; CDR2 reads FQNEAQ (reference sequence). This CDR3 has 14 amino acids. CDR3 sequence (DNA): TGTGCCAGCAGCTTAGCACAGGCAGTCTATGGCTACACCTTC. It specifies CASSLAQAVYGYTF. Based on the CDR3 plus reference TRBV7-9 and TRBJ1-2, the full variable domain is DTGVSQNPRHKITKRGQNVTFRCDPISEHNRLYWYRQTLGQGPEFLTYFQNEAQLEKSRLLSDRFSAERPKGSFSTLEIQRTEQGDSAMYLCASSLAQAVYGYTFGSGTRLTVV.

The chain combines TRBV7-2 with TRBJ2-1; 7 bases are a match to TRBD1. The CDR3 contains 16 residues. The germline gives CDR1 SGHTA, CDR2 FQGNSA. Losses at the gene ends were 5 bases for V and 0 bases for J; bases not matched to a gene: 7. CDR3 residues: CASSNPYRGSYNEQFF. The CDR3, as DNA: TGTGCCAGCAGCAACCCCTACAGGGGCTCCTACAATGAGCAGTTCTTC.

The rearrangement links TRBV3-1 (or the pseudogene TRBV3-2) to TRBJ1-3, with a tentative D call TRBD1 (6 bases). Germline CDR1 reads LGHDT; CDR2 reads YNNKEL (reference sequence). V lost 5 bases and J lost 0, with 11 bases in between. The CDR3 totals 15 residues. In nucleotides, the CDR3 is TGTGCCAGCAGCGAGGGGGGCTACTCTGGAAACACCATATATTTT. It codes for CASSEGGYSGNTIYF.

V usage is TRBV7-9 and J usage is TRBJ1-2; no reliable D call. Germline assignment: CDR1 SEHNR and CDR2 FQNEAQ (reference sequence). The length of the CDR3 is 13 residues. Trimming pared 4 bases from V and 4 bases from J, leaving 10 bases between. CDR3 sequence reads: CASSSTAAYGYTF. The CDR3 region has the DNA TGTGCCAGCAGCTCCACCGCAGCCTATGGCTACACCTTC.

The chain employs TRBV18 and TRBJ1-2, with TRBD1 as a possible D gene (5 bases). There are 13 residues in the CDR3. Between the trimmed V and J ends, which lost 2 bases and 4 bases, there was a span of 8 bases. In germline, CDR1 is KGHSH, CDR2 LQKENI. CDR3 in DNA: TGTGCCAGCTCACCAGGGGGGTTCTATGGCTACACCTTC. The encoded protein is CASSPGGFYGYTF.

V gene TRBV18 combines with J gene TRBJ1-4; D gene ambiguous. V lost 2 bases and J 7 bases, leaving 11 bases between the germline ends. The CDR3 extends over 14 amino acids. CDR1 KGHSH and CDR2 LQKENI come from the germline V gene. The CDR3 sequence: CASSPGADAEKLFF. The CDR3 coding sequence is TGTGCCAGCTCACCAGGTGCGGACGCTGAAAAACTGTTTTTT. The variable domain in full, completed from reference TRBV18 and TRBJ1-4, reads NAGVMQNPRHLVRRRGQEARLRCSPMKGHSHVYWYRQLPEEGLKFMVYLQKENIIDESGMPKERFSAEFPKEGPSILRIQQVVRGDSAAYFCASSPGADAEKLFFGSGTQLSVL.